The present TCR beta chain was sequenced within a study of blood T cell repertoires in COVID-19. Study-level information: Spain, Italy and the United States supplied samples that represented acute and convalescent COVID-19.

Seattle participants joined during active infection and were tracked over time. Original analysis: The authors estimated nucleated cell counts from reference gene primer amplification. Assay used: immunoSEQ multiplex PCR; TCRdb lists only in-frame clones, some missing. The D gene and trimming were derived from the DNA, and the V and J assignments and clone size from that table. The profile shows approximately 300,000 clones, roughly 89% of them singletons. The CDR3 extends over 15 amino acids. CDR1 and CDR2 (germline): SEHNR, FQNEAQ (reference sequence). The V gene end was trimmed by 5 bases and the J gene end by 5 bases; junction bases not matched to a gene: 4.

This receptor was taken from a woman between 25 and 40 years old with COVID-19, enrolled during active disease. This chain uses TRBV7-9 with TRBJ1-6; 9 nucleotides match TRBD1. The specimen was peripheral blood. Written as DNA, the CDR3 is TGTGCCAGCAGCCTGGGGACAGGGCATAATTCACCCCTCCACTTT. It translates to CASSLGTGHNSPLHF.